The clone carrying this T cell receptor beta chain occurred a few times. Methods used by the authors: Amplified reference gene primers provided the basis for estimating nucleated cell counts. TCRdb keeps only in-frame clones here, not all; method: immunoSEQ multiplex PCR. That table is the source of V, J and clone size, and D and trimming were worked out from the DNA. The sample has 100,000 to 150,000 clones; roughly 84% are singletons. The data were taken from a study of blood T cell repertoires in COVID-19. Trimming removed 7 bases from V and 8 bases from J, with 14 bases in between. The CDR3 has 12 amino acids. Germline lookup yields CDR1 MDHEN and CDR2 SYDVKM.

Sequencing used peripheral blood. V gene TRBV28 combines with J gene TRBJ1-2, with a tentative D call TRBD1 (5 bases). This clonotype was obtained from a woman of 80 years or more with acute or convalescent COVID-19. This CDR3 is CASTRRDGGYTF. The CDR3 region has the DNA TGTGCCAGCACACGCAGGGATGGCGGCTACACCTTC.